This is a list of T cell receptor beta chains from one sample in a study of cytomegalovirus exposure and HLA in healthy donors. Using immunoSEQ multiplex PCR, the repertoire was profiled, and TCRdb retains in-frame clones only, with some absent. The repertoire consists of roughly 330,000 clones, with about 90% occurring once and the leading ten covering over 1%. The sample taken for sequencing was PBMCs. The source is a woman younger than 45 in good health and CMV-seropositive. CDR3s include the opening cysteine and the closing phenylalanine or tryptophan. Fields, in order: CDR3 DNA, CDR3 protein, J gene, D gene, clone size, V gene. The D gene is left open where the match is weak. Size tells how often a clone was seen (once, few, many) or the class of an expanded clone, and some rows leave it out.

CDR3nt: TGTGCCAGCAGCTTAGGCCAAAGGACAGGCTGGGCTCTCTATGGCTACACCTTC
CDR3aa: CASSLGQRTGWALYGYTF
j_gene: TRBJ1-2
d_gene: TRBD1
abundance: -
v_gene: TRBV7-8

CDR3nt: TGCGCCAGCAGCCAAGAGCGTCCAGGGGGTATAAACACCGGGGAGCTGTTTTTT
CDR3aa: CASSQERPGGINTGELFF
j_gene: TRBJ2-2
d_gene: TRBD1
abundance: -
v_gene: TRBV4-3

CDR3nt: TGTGCCAGCTCCCGGACTAGCGGGGGGTCCAAAAACATTCAGTACTTC
CDR3aa: CASSRTSGGSKNIQYF
j_gene: TRBJ2-4
d_gene: TRBD2
abundance: -
v_gene: TRBV18

CDR3nt: TGTGCCTGGACAACCGTACTAGCGGGAGGATCAGAAGGATACAATGAGCAGTTCTTC
CDR3aa: CAWTTVLAGGSEGYNEQFF
j_gene: TRBJ2-1
d_gene: TRBD2
abundance: -
v_gene: TRBV30

CDR3nt: TGTGCCAGCAGCATGGACGTTATTAGCAATCAGCCCCAGCATTTT
CDR3aa: CASSMDVISNQPQHF
j_gene: TRBJ1-5
d_gene: -
abundance: -
v_gene: TRBV5-5

CDR3nt: TGTGCCAGCGCTCCCGGGACGGGTAGCAATCAGCCCCAGCATTTT
CDR3aa: CASAPGTGSNQPQHF
j_gene: TRBJ1-5
d_gene: -
abundance: -
v_gene: TRBV18

CDR3nt: TGTGCCAGCAGTGAGCATGGGGGGGCGAACTCCTACGAGCAGTACTTC
CDR3aa: CASSEHGGANSYEQYF
j_gene: TRBJ2-7
d_gene: -
abundance: -
v_gene: TRBV6-1

CDR3nt: TGTGCCAGCAGCCCGCGGGACAGTCGAAACACCATATATTTT
CDR3aa: CASSPRDSRNTIYF
j_gene: TRBJ1-3
d_gene: TRBD1
abundance: -
v_gene: TRBV7-8

CDR3nt: TGTGCCAGCAGCTTGGTACTTGTGGAGACCCAGTACTTC
CDR3aa: CASSLVLVETQYF
j_gene: TRBJ2-5
d_gene: -
abundance: -
v_gene: TRBV11-2

CDR3nt: TGTGCCAGCATTACAAATGGGGGGGCAGGTAATGAGCAGTTCTTC
CDR3aa: CASITNGGAGNEQFF
j_gene: TRBJ2-1
d_gene: -
abundance: -
v_gene: TRBV27

CDR3nt: TGCGCCAGCAGCCAAGGGCTAGGGGGCAATGAGCAGTTCTTC
CDR3aa: CASSQGLGGNEQFF
j_gene: TRBJ2-1
d_gene: -
abundance: -
v_gene: TRBV4-3

CDR3nt: TGTGCCAGCAGCATTAAATCTGGCGCCATGATTGAGCAGTTCTTC
CDR3aa: CASSIKSGAMIEQFF
j_gene: TRBJ2-1
d_gene: -
abundance: -
v_gene: TRBV27

CDR3nt: TGCGCCAGCAGCCAAGATGCAGCAGGTCGTGGGAGTGATGAAAAACTGTTTTTT
CDR3aa: CASSQDAAGRGSDEKLFF
j_gene: TRBJ1-4
d_gene: -
abundance: -
v_gene: TRBV4-3

CDR3nt: TGTGCCAGCTGGGGGCCGGGCTATGGCTACACCTTC
CDR3aa: CASWGPGYGYTF
j_gene: TRBJ1-2
d_gene: -
abundance: few
v_gene: TRBV6-1

CDR3nt: TGTGCCAGCAGCTTAGACATCTCTGGAAACACCATATATTTT
CDR3aa: CASSLDISGNTIYF
j_gene: TRBJ1-3
d_gene: -
abundance: few
v_gene: TRBV11-2

CDR3nt: TGTGCCAGCAGCTTAGCAGGAAATAGCAATCAGCCCCAGCATTTT
CDR3aa: CASSLAGNSNQPQHF
j_gene: TRBJ1-5
d_gene: -
abundance: once
v_gene: TRBV11-2

CDR3nt: TGTGCCAGCAGTCCCACGGGACTAGCGGGGGGGTACGAGCAGTACTTC
CDR3aa: CASSPTGLAGGYEQYF
j_gene: TRBJ2-7
d_gene: TRBD2
abundance: -
v_gene: TRBV2

CDR3nt: TGTGCCAGCGAGGTGGGCTATGGCTACACCTTC
CDR3aa: CASEVGYGYTF
j_gene: TRBJ1-2
d_gene: -
abundance: -
v_gene: TRBV6-1

CDR3nt: TGTGCCCACTGCCAGGGCCCAGCTTCATATCAGCCCCAGCATTTT
CDR3aa: CAHCQGPASYQPQHF
j_gene: TRBJ1-5
d_gene: -
abundance: -
v_gene: TRBV6-6

CDR3nt: TGTGCCAGCAGCCCTCTAGGACTTGACGAGGAGACCCAGTACTTC
CDR3aa: CASSPLGLDEETQYF
j_gene: TRBJ2-5
d_gene: -
abundance: -
v_gene: TRBV7-7

CDR3nt: TGTGCCAGCAGCGTAGGGTATGGCTACACCTTC
CDR3aa: CASSVGYGYTF
j_gene: TRBJ1-2
d_gene: -
abundance: -
v_gene: TRBV9

CDR3nt: TGTGCCAGCAGCGTAGAAGGGAAACTAGCGGGGATCCCAGATACGCAGTATTTT
CDR3aa: CASSVEGKLAGIPDTQYF
j_gene: TRBJ2-3
d_gene: TRBD2
abundance: -
v_gene: TRBV9

CDR3nt: TGCGCCAGCAGCCCGACAGGGGTTGGCACCGGGGAGCTGTTTTTT
CDR3aa: CASSPTGVGTGELFF
j_gene: TRBJ2-2
d_gene: TRBD1
abundance: -
v_gene: TRBV5-1

CDR3nt: TGCGCCAGCAGCCAAAGCAGGACCGGGACAGGTAGTGAAAAACTGTTTTTT
CDR3aa: CASSQSRTGTGSEKLFF
j_gene: TRBJ1-4
d_gene: TRBD1
abundance: -
v_gene: TRBV4-3

CDR3nt: TGTGCCAGTAGTATCTCAGGGTCGGACTATGGCTACACCTTC
CDR3aa: CASSISGSDYGYTF
j_gene: TRBJ1-2
d_gene: -
abundance: -
v_gene: TRBV19

CDR3nt: TGCGCCAGCAGCCAAGGTGGAGGGCTGGGTTATGGCTACACCTTC
CDR3aa: CASSQGGGLGYGYTF
j_gene: TRBJ1-2
d_gene: -
abundance: -
v_gene: TRBV4-1

CDR3nt: TGCAGCGTAGTGTCGAGGGGCCGCTCTGGGGCCAACGTCCTGACTTTC
CDR3aa: CSVVSRGRSGANVLTF
j_gene: TRBJ2-6
d_gene: -
abundance: once
v_gene: TRBV29-1

CDR3nt: TGTGCCAGCAGCAATCAAAGGCGATGGGGGACCCAGTACTTC
CDR3aa: CASSNQRRWGTQYF
j_gene: TRBJ2-5
d_gene: -
abundance: few
v_gene: TRBV28